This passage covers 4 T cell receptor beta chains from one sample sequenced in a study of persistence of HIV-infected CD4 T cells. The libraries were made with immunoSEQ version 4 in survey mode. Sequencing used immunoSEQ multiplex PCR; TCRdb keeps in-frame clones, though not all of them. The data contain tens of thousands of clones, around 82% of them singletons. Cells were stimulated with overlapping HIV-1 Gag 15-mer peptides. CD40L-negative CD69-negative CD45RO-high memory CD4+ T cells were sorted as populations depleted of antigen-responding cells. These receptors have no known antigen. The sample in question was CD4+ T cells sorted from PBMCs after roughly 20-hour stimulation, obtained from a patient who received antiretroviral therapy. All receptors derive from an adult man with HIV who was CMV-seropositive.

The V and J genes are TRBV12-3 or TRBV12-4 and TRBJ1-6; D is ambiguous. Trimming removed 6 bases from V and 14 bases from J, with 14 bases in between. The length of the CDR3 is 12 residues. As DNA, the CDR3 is TGTGCCAGCAGCTTCTATGGGGTCTCCCTCCACTTT. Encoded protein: CASSFYGVSLHF.

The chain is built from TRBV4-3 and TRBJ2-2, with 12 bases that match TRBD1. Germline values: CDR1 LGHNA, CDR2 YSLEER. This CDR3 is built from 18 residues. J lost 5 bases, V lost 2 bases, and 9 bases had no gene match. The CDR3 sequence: CASSQLYRDRGRTGELFF. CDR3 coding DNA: TGCGCCAGCAGCCAACTTTACCGGGACAGGGGGCGAACCGGGGAGCTGTTTTTT.

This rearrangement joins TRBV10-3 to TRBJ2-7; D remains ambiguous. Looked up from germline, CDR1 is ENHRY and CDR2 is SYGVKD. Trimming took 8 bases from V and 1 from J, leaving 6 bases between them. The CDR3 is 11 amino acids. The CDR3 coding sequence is TGTGCCATCGCCGCATCCTACGAGCAGTACTTC. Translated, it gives CAIAASYEQYF.

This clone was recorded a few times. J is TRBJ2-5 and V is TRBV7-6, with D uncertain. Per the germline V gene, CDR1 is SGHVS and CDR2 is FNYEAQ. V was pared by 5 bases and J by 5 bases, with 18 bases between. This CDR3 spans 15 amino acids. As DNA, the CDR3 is TGTGCCAGCAGCCTCGGCGTAGGCCGCCGGGAGACCCAGTACTTC. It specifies CASSLGVGRRETQYF.